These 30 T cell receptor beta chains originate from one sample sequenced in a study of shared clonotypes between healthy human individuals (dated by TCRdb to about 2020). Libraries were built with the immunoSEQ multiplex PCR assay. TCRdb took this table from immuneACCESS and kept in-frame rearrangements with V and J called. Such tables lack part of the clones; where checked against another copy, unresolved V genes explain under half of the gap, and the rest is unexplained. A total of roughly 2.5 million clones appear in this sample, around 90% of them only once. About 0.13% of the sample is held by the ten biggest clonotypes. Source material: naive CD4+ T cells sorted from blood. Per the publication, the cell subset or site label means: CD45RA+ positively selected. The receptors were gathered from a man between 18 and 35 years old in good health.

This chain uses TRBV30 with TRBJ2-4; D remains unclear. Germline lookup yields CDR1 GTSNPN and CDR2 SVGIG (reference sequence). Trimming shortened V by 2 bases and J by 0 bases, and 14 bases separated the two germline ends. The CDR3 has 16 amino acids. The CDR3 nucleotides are TGTGCCTGGAGTCCCCGTAGGAGTCTAGCCAAAAACATTCAGTACTTC. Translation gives CAWSPRRSLAKNIQYF.

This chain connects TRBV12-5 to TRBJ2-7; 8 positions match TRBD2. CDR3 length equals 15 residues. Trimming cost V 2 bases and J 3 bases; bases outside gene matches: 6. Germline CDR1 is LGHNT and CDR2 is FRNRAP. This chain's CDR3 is CASGLWSGRIYEQYF. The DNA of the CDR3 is TGTGCTAGTGGTTTGTGGAGCGGGAGAATCTACGAGCAGTACTTC. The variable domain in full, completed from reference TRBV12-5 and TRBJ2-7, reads DARVTQTPRHKVTEMGQEVTMRCQPILGHNTVFWYRQTMMQGLELLAYFRNRAPLDDSGMPKDRFSAEMPDATLATLKIQPSEPRDSAVYFCASGLWSGRIYEQYFGPGTRLTVT.

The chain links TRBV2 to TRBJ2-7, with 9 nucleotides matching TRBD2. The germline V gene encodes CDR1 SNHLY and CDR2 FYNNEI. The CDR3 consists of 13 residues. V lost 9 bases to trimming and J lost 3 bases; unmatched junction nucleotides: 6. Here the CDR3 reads CASGSGRGYEQYF. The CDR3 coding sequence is TGTGCCAGTGGTAGCGGGAGAGGCTACGAGCAGTACTTC.

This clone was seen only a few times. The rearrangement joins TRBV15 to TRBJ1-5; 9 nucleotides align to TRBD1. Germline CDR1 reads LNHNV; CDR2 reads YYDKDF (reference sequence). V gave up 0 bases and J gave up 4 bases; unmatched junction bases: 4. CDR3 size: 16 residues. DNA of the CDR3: TGTGCCACCAGCAGAGATCAGGACAGGGGTAATCAGCCCCAGCATTTT. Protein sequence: CATSRDQDRGNQPQHF.

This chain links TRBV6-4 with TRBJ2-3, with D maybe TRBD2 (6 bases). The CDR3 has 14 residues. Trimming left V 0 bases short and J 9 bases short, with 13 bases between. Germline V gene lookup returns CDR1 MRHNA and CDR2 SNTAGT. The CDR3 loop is CASSDSTSSLTQYF. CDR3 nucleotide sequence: TGTGCCAGCAGTGACTCGACTAGTAGTCTAACGCAGTATTTT.

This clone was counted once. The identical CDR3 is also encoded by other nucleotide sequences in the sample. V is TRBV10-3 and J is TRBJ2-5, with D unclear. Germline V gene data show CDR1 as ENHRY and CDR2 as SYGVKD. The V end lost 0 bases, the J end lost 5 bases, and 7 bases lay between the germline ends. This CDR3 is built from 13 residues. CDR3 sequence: CAISESLGETQYF. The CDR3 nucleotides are TGTGCCATCAGTGAGTCTTTAGGGGAGACCCAGTACTTC.

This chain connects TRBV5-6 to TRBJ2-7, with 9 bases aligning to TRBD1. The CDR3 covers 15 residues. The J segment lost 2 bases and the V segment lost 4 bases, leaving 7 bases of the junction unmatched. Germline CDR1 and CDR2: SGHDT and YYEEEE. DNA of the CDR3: TGTGCCAGCAGCAGCCCGGGACAGGGTACCTACGAGCAGTACTTC. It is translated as CASSSPGQGTYEQYF.

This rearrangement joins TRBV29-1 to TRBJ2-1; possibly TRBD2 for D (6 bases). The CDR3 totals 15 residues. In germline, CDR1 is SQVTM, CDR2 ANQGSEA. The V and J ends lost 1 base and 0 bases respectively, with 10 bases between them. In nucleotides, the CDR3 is TGCAGCGTTGAAGGGCGCGGGACCTCCTACAATGAGCAGTTCTTC. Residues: CSVEGRGTSYNEQFF.

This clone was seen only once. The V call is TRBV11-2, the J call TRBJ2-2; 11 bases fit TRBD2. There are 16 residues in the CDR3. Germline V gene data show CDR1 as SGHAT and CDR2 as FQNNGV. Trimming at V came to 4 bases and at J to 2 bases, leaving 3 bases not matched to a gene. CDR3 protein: CASSYSGRVNTGELFF. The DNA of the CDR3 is TGTGCCAGCAGCTATAGCGGGAGGGTTAACACCGGGGAGCTGTTTTTT.

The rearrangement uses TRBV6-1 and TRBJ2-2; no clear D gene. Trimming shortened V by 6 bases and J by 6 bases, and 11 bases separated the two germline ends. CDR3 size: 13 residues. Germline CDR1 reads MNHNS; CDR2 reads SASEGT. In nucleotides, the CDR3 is TGTGCCAGCAGGGGCGTCGTTCCCGGGGAGCTGTTTTTT. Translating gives CASRGVVPGELFF.

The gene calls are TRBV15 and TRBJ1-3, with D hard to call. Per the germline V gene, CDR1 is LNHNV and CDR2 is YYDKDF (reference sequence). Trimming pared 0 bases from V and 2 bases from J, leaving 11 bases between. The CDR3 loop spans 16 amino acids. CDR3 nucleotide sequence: TGTGCCACCAGCAGAGATTGGTCAAGAACTGGAAACACCATATATTTT. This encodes CATSRDWSRTGNTIYF. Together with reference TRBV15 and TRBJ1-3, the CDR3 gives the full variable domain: DAMVIQNPRYQVTQFGKPVTLSCSQTLNHNVMYWYQQKSSQAPKLLFHYYDKDFNNEADTPDNFQSRRPNTSFCFLDIRSPGLGDTAMYLCATSRDWSRTGNTIYFGEGSWLTVV.

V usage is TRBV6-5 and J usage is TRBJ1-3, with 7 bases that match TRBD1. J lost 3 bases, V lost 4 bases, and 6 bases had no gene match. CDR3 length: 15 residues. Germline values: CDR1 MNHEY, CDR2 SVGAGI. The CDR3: CASSSLQGVGNTIYF. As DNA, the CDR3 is TGTGCCAGCAGTTCACTCCAGGGGGTTGGAAACACCATATATTTT.

The CDR3 DNA sequence: TGTGCCAGCAGGACCCAGGGGGCGGGTGAGGAGACCCAGTACTTC. Its protein is CASRTQGAGEETQYF. The chain links TRBV28 to TRBJ2-5, with 8 bases lining up with TRBD1. V lost 6 bases to trimming and J lost 5 bases; unmatched junction nucleotides: 11. Germline V gene sequence: CDR1 MDHEN, CDR2 SYDVKM. CDR3 length equals 15 residues. Filled out from reference TRBV28 and TRBJ2-5, the complete variable domain reads DVKVTQSSRYLVKRTGEKVFLECVQDMDHENMFWYRQDPGLGLRLIYFSYDVKMKEKGDIPEGYSVSREKKERFSLILESASTNQTSMYLCASRTQGAGEETQYFGPGTRLLVL.

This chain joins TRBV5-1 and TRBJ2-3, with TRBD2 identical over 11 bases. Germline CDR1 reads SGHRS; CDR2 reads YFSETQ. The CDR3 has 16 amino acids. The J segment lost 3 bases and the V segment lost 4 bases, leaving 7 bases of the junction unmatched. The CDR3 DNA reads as TGCGCCAGCAGCAGGGGACTAGCGGATGTAACAGATACGCAGTATTTT. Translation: CASSRGLADVTDTQYF. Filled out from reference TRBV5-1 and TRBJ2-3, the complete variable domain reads KAGVTQTPRYLIKTRGQQVTLSCSPISGHRSVSWYQQTPGQGLQFLFEYFSETQRNKGNFPGRFSGRQFSNSRSEMNVSTLELGDSALYLCASSRGLADVTDTQYFGPGTRLTVL.

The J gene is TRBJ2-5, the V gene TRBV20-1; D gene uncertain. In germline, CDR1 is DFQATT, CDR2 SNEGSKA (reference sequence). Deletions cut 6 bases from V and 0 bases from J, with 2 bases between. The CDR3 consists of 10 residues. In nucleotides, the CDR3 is TGCAGTGCACACCAAGAGACCCAGTACTTC. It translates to CSAHQETQYF.

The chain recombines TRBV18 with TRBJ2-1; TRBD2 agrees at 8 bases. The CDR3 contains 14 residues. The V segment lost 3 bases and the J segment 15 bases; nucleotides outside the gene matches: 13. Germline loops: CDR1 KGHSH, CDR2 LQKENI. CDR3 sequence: CASSPESSGTGWFF. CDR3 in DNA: TGTGCCAGCTCACCGGAAAGTAGCGGGACGGGGTGGTTCTTC.

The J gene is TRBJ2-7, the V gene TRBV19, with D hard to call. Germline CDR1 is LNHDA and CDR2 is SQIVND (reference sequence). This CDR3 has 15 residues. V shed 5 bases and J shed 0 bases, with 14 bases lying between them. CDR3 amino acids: CASSSSFSSSYEQYF. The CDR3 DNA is TGTGCCAGTAGTTCAAGTTTCTCCTCCTCCTACGAGCAGTACTTC.

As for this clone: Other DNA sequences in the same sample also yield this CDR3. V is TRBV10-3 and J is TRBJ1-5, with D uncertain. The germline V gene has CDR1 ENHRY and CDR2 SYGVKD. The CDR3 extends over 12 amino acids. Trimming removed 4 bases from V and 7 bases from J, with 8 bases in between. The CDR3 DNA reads TGTGCCATCAGTGGTGGGGTCCAGCCCCAGCATTTT. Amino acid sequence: CAISGGVQPQHF.

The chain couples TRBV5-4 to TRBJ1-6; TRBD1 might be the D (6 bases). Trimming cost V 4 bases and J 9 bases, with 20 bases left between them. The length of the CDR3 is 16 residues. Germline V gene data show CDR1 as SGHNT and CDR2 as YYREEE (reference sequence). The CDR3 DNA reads TGTGCCAGCAGCCCCTACCTTACAGGGTTTGGTTCACCCCTCCACTTT. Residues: CASSPYLTGFGSPLHF.

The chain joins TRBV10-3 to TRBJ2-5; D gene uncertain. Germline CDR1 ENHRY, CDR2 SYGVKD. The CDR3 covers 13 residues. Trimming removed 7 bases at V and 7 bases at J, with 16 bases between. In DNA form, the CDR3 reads TGTGCCATCATGGGTAGTGAGTTAGGGACCCAGTACTTC. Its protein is CAIMGSELGTQYF.

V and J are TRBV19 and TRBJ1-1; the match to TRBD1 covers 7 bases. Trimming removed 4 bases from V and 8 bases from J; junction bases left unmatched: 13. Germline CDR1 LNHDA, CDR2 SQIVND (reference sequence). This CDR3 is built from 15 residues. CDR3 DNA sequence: TGTGCCAGTAGTAGGACAGGAGGAGGGGTACTGGAAGCTTTCTTT. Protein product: CASSRTGGGVLEAFF. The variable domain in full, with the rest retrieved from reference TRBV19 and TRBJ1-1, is DGGITQSPKYLFRKEGQNVTLSCEQNLNHDAMYWYRQDPGQGLRLIYYSQIVNDFQKGDIAEGYSVSREKKESFPLTVTSAQKNPTAFYLCASSRTGGGVLEAFFGQGTRLTVV.

CDR3 protein: CASSSPQGARGETQYF. CDR3 nucleotides: TGCGCCAGCAGCTCCCCGCAGGGGGCGAGAGGAGAGACCCAGTACTTC. The chain links TRBV5-1 to TRBJ2-5, with TRBD1 identical over 8 bases. V lost 3 bases and J lost 4; bases outside the gene matches: 11. The CDR3 is made up of 16 amino acids. CDR1 and CDR2 from the germline V gene are SGHRS and YFSETQ.

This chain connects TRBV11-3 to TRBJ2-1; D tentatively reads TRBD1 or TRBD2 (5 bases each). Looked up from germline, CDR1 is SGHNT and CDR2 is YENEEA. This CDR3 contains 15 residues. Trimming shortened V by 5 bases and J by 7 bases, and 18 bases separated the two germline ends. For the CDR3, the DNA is TGTGCCAGCAGCCCGGGGCTAGTAGCAGGAAATGAGCAGTTCTTC. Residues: CASSPGLVAGNEQFF. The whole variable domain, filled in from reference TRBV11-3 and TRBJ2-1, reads EAGVVQSPRYKIIEKKQPVAFWCNPISGHNTLYWYLQNLGQGPELLIRYENEEAVDDSQLPKDRFSAERLKGVDSTLKIQPAELGDSAVYLCASSPGLVAGNEQFFGPGTRLTVL.

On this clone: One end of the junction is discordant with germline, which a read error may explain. The CDR3 loop is CAGSLDLRLQETQYF. In nucleotides, the CDR3 is TGTGCCGGCAGCTTAGACTTAAGATTACAAGAGACCCAGTACTTC. V gene TRBV7-9 combines with J gene TRBJ2-5; D is ambiguous. Germline V gene sequence: CDR1 SEHNR, CDR2 FQNEAQ (reference sequence). The CDR3 is 15 residues long.

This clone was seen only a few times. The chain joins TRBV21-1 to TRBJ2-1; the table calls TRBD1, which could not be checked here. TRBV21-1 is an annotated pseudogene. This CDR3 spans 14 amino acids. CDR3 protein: CASPSDRDQCEQFF. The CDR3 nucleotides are TGTGCCAGCCCCTCCGACAGGGATCAATGCGAGCAGTTCTTC.

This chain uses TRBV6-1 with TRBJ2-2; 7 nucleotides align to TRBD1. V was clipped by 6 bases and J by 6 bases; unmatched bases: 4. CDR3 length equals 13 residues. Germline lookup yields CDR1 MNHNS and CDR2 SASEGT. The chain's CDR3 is CASRNRGSGELFF. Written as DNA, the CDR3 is TGTGCCAGCAGAAACAGGGGATCCGGGGAGCTGTTTTTT.

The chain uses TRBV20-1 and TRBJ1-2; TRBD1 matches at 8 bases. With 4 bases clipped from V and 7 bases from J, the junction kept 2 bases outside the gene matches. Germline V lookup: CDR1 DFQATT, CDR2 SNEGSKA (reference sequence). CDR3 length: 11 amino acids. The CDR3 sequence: CSATGGSGYTF. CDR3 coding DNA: TGCAGTGCTACAGGGGGCTCTGGCTACACCTTC.

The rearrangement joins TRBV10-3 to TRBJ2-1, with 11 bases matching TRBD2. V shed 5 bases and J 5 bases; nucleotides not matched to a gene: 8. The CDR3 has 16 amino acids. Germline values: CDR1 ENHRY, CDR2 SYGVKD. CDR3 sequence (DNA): TGTGCCATCAGTCTGACTAGCGGGGAAGGGCACAATGAGCAGTTCTTC. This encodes CAISLTSGEGHNEQFF.

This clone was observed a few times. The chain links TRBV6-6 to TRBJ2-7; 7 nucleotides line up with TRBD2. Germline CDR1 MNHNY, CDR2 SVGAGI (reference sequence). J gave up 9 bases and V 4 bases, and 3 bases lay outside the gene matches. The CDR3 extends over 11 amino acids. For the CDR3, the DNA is TGTGCCAGCAGTTGGGAGGGCAGGCAGTACTTC. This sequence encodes CASSWEGRQYF.

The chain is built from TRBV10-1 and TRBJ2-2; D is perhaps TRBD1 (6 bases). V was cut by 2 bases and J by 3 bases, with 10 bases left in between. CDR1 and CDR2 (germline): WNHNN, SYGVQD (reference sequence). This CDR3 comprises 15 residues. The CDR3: CASSEGGRDTGELFF. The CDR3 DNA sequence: TGCGCCAGCAGTGAGGGGGGCAGGGACACCGGGGAGCTGTTTTTT.